This T cell receptor beta chain was observed in a study of blood T cell repertoires in COVID-19. Original processing notes: It was from reference gene primer amplification that nucleated cell counts were estimated. Only in-frame clones appear in the TCRdb table, and some are missing; sequencing was by immunoSEQ multiplex PCR. The DNA was the basis for D and trimming; V, J and clone size are from that table. In the table there are 110,000 or so clones, 85% to 90% of which are singletons. This CDR3 comprises 15 residues. Per the germline V gene, CDR1 is LNHDA and CDR2 is SQIVND (reference sequence). The ends lost 6 bases at V and 0 bases at J; junction bases unmatched: 0.

This chain links TRBV19 with TRBJ2-2; 11 bases are a match to TRBD2. This receptor was taken from a man in his sixties with acute or convalescent COVID-19. What was sequenced was peripheral blood. This CDR3 is CASRLAGANTGELFF. The CDR3 bases are TGTGCCAGTAGACTAGCGGGAGCGAACACCGGGGAGCTGTTTTTT.